This record concerns one T cell receptor beta chain sequence. Its antigen is unknown. CDR1 is MNHNY, CDR2 SVGAGI, per germline (reference sequence). The CDR3 extends over 14 amino acids. Trimming removed 0 bases from V and 0 bases from J, with 5 bases in between. UMIs were added to TCR cDNA along with a universal primer site when it was made by 5'RACE template switching. MiXCR, applied by TCRdb to the 5' RACE reads, yields one record per CDR3 protein. The sample carries some 240,000 distinct CDR3 sequences, about 3.9% recorded once. This sample is part of a study of T cells after yellow fever vaccination. Study overall: Researchers used SMART-Seq v4 Ultra Low Input to prepare fractions that had low cell numbers.

Whole-study findings and limits: The study re-detected most primary-vaccination clones after the booster (roughly 96% CD4, roughly 90% CD8). The CD4 compartment and the CD8 compartment contained a small share of clonotypes in common.

Sequencing used PBMCs, obtained 15 days after the yellow fever booster vaccination. The rearrangement links TRBV6-6 to TRBJ1-2; no clear D. This TCR was recovered from a man aged 18-30 years who received the YFV17D yellow fever vaccine. CDR3 coding DNA: TGTGCCAGCAGTTACTCCCCTACTAACTATGGCTACACCTTC. This sequence encodes CASSYSPTNYGYTF.